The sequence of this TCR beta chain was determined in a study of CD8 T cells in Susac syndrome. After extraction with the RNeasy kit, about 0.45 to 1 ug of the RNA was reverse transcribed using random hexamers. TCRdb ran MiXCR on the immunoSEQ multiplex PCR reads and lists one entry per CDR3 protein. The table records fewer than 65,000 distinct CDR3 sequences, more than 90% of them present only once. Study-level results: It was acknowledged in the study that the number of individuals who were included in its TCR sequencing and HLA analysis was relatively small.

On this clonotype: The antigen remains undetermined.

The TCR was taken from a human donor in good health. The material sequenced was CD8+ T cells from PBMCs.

CDR3 DNA: TGTGCCAGCGGCTCCCACTGGGGTCAGCCCCAGCATTTT. Translation: CASGSHWGQPQHF. This rearrangement joins TRBV12-3 or TRBV12-4 to TRBJ1-5; D remains unclear. The CDR3 has 13 amino acids. Trimming stripped 8 bases from V and 6 bases from J, with 14 bases between.